A selection of T cell receptor beta chains follows, all from one sample in a study of cytomegalovirus exposure and HLA in healthy donors. The table came from immunoSEQ multiplex PCR; TCRdb's copy has only in-frame clones and leaves some out. The table shows over 100,000 clones, with less than 65% occurring only once. Specimen: PBMCs. The source is a man aged 35 to 55 in good health and CMV-seropositive. The CDR3 runs from the conserved cysteine through the conserved F or W. D genes are given only for firm matches. Rows may omit the clone size; those that give it use once, few, many or a size class.

d_gene: .
len: 15
v_gene: TRBV2
j_gene: TRBJ1-4
abundance: .
CDR3nt: TGTGCCAGCAGTTTATTCCAGGGGACTAATGAAAAACTGTTTTTT
CDR3aa: CASSLFQGTNEKLFF

d_gene: .
len: 17
v_gene: TRBV7-2
j_gene: TRBJ2-1
abundance: .
CDR3nt: TGTGCCAGCAGCCTCAGCCTAGCCCCGAGCTCCTACAATGAGCAGTTCTTC
CDR3aa: CASSLSLAPSSYNEQFF

d_gene: .
len: 13
v_gene: TRBV30
j_gene: TRBJ2-5
abundance: .
CDR3nt: TGTGCCTGGAGTGGGCTAGCTGGAGAGACCCAGTACTTC
CDR3aa: CAWSGLAGETQYF

d_gene: TRBD2
len: 15
v_gene: TRBV7-2
j_gene: TRBJ2-5
abundance: .
CDR3nt: TGTGCCAGCAGCGCGGGACTAGCGGGAGTTGAGACCCAGTACTTC
CDR3aa: CASSAGLAGVETQYF

d_gene: TRBD2
len: 16
v_gene: TRBV7-9
j_gene: TRBJ2-2
abundance: .
CDR3nt: TGTGCCAGCAGCTTATACCGAAAGCGGGAGGACGGGGAGCTGTTTTTT
CDR3aa: CASSLYRKREDGELFF

d_gene: .
len: 11
v_gene: TRBV20-1
j_gene: TRBJ2-7
abundance: .
CDR3nt: TGCAGTGCGTTAGAGAACTACGAGCAGTACTTC
CDR3aa: CSALENYEQYF

d_gene: TRBD2
len: 16
v_gene: TRBV19
j_gene: TRBJ2-2
abundance: .
CDR3nt: TGTGCCAGTAGTAGGAGGACTAGCGGGAGTGTCGGGGAGCTGTTTTTT
CDR3aa: CASSRRTSGSVGELFF

d_gene: .
len: 13
v_gene: TRBV5-1
j_gene: TRBJ2-3
abundance: .
CDR3nt: TGCGCCAGCAGCTTTGGGGGAGGAGATACGCAGTATTTT
CDR3aa: CASSFGGGDTQYF

d_gene: TRBD2
len: 15
v_gene: TRBV29-1
j_gene: TRBJ2-1
abundance: .
CDR3nt: TGCAGCGTTGAGTGGACTAGCGGGAGGTACCCAGGGCAGTTCTTC
CDR3aa: CSVEWTSGRYPGQFF

d_gene: TRBD1
len: 13
v_gene: TRBV7-9
j_gene: TRBJ1-1
abundance: .
CDR3nt: TGTGCCATACCGGGACAGGGGGCGATTAATGCTTTCTTT
CDR3aa: CAIPGQGAINAFF

d_gene: .
len: 13
v_gene: TRBV7-2
j_gene: TRBJ2-5
abundance: few
CDR3nt: TGTGCCAGCAGCTCGGACAGAGGAGAGACCCAGTACTTC
CDR3aa: CASSSDRGETQYF

d_gene: TRBD1
len: 15
v_gene: TRBV19
j_gene: TRBJ1-1
abundance: .
CDR3nt: TGTGCCAGTAGTGTACAGGGGGCTGGGTACACTGAAGCTTTCTTT
CDR3aa: CASSVQGAGYTEAFF

d_gene: TRBD2
len: 18
v_gene: TRBV7-8
j_gene: TRBJ2-5
abundance: .
CDR3nt: TGTGCCAGCAGCTTAACCGGGACTAGCGGGGAAGACCAAGAGACCCAGTACTTC
CDR3aa: CASSLTGTSGEDQETQYF

d_gene: TRBD1
len: 15
v_gene: TRBV27
j_gene: TRBJ2-7
abundance: .
CDR3nt: TGTGCCAGCAGTTTATATGGGACAGGGGCCTACGAGCAGTACTTC
CDR3aa: CASSLYGTGAYEQYF

d_gene: TRBD2
len: 18
v_gene: TRBV5-1
j_gene: TRBJ2-1
abundance: .
CDR3nt: TGCGCCAGCAGCCCTGGACTAGCGGGAGGGCCTTATATTGGTGAGCAGTTCTTC
CDR3aa: CASSPGLAGGPYIGEQFF

d_gene: TRBD1
len: 16
v_gene: TRBV7-9
j_gene: TRBJ1-1
abundance: few
CDR3nt: TGTGCCAGCAGCACAAACCGGGACAGGGCTAACACTGAAGCTTTCTTT
CDR3aa: CASSTNRDRANTEAFF

d_gene: TRBD1
len: 18
v_gene: TRBV18
j_gene: TRBJ2-7
abundance: .
CDR3nt: TGTGCCAGCTCACAACTAATACTACAGGGGGCCGGGGTTGACGAGCAGTACTTC
CDR3aa: CASSQLILQGAGVDEQYF

d_gene: .
len: 13
v_gene: TRBV18
j_gene: TRBJ1-1
abundance: .
CDR3nt: TGTGCCAGTCTGGCGGGGGAGAACACTGAAGCTTTCTTT
CDR3aa: CASLAGENTEAFF

d_gene: .
len: 15
v_gene: TRBV5-1
j_gene: TRBJ2-5
abundance: once
CDR3nt: TGCGCCAGCAGCTCAGCACAGGGACCCCAAGAGACCCAGTACTTC
CDR3aa: CASSSAQGPQETQYF

d_gene: .
len: 15
v_gene: TRBV5-1
j_gene: TRBJ2-1
abundance: .
CDR3nt: TGCGCCAGCAGCTTGGGTGGGGGCACCTACAATGAGCAGTTCTTC
CDR3aa: CASSLGGGTYNEQFF

d_gene: TRBD2
len: 14
v_gene: TRBV6-6
j_gene: TRBJ2-1
abundance: few
CDR3nt: TGTGCCAGCCTTAGCGGGGGATCCTACAATGAGCAGTTCTTC
CDR3aa: CASLSGGSYNEQFF

d_gene: .
len: 13
v_gene: TRBV19
j_gene: TRBJ1-1
abundance: .
CDR3nt: TGTGCCAGTTCTGACAGGCTGAACACTGAAGCTTTCTTT
CDR3aa: CASSDRLNTEAFF

d_gene: .
len: 16
v_gene: TRBV9
j_gene: TRBJ2-2
abundance: few
CDR3nt: TGTGCCAGCAGCGGGGGCGGCGGGGCGAACACCGGGGAGCTGTTTTTT
CDR3aa: CASSGGGGANTGELFF

d_gene: .
len: 11
v_gene: TRBV20-1
j_gene: TRBJ2-3
abundance: .
CDR3nt: TGCAGTGCCTTACGGGGAGATACGCAGTATTTT
CDR3aa: CSALRGDTQYF

d_gene: TRBD1
len: 12
v_gene: TRBV4-1
j_gene: TRBJ2-2
abundance: .
CDR3nt: TGCGCCAGCAGTCCCGGGACAGTGGGGCTGTTTTTT
CDR3aa: CASSPGTVGLFF

d_gene: .
len: 12
v_gene: TRBV30
j_gene: TRBJ2-1
abundance: .
CDR3nt: TGTGCCCTAACCATCTCCTACAATGAGCAGTTCTTC
CDR3aa: CALTISYNEQFF

d_gene: TRBD2
len: 14
v_gene: TRBV7-3
j_gene: TRBJ2-5
abundance: .
CDR3nt: TGTGCCAGCAGCCCCGGGACTAGATGGGAGACCCAGTACTTC
CDR3aa: CASSPGTRWETQYF

d_gene: TRBD1
len: 15
v_gene: TRBV9
j_gene: TRBJ1-4
abundance: .
CDR3nt: TGTGCCAGCAGCGTTACAGGGGGTGGGTATGAAAAACTGTTTTTT
CDR3aa: CASSVTGGGYEKLFF

d_gene: .
len: 13
v_gene: TRBV28
j_gene: TRBJ2-7
abundance: .
CDR3nt: TGTGCCAGCAATCCTGCAAGGGGGTACGAGCAGTACTTC
CDR3aa: CASNPARGYEQYF

d_gene: .
len: 14
v_gene: TRBV5-5
j_gene: TRBJ1-2
abundance: .
CDR3nt: TGTGCCAGCAGCTTGGGAGATACTAACTATGGCTACACCTTC
CDR3aa: CASSLGDTNYGYTF

d_gene: .
len: 15
v_gene: TRBV6-5
j_gene: TRBJ1-1
abundance: .
CDR3nt: TGTGCCAGCAGTTACGGTATTCGGACAAACACTGAAGCTTTCTTT
CDR3aa: CASSYGIRTNTEAFF

d_gene: .
len: 14
v_gene: TRBV4-2
j_gene: TRBJ2-2
abundance: .
CDR3nt: TGTGCCAGCAGCCAAGACAGGTTGACCGGGGAGCTGTTTTTT
CDR3aa: CASSQDRLTGELFF

d_gene: TRBD1
len: 14
v_gene: TRBV6-5
j_gene: TRBJ1-1
abundance: .
CDR3nt: TGTGCCAGCAGTACCGGACAGGGTGGGACTGAAGCTTTCTTT
CDR3aa: CASSTGQGGTEAFF

d_gene: .
len: 12
v_gene: TRBV25-1
j_gene: TRBJ1-1
abundance: once
CDR3nt: TGTGCCAGCAGTGAAGAGGGAGGGTTGGCTTTCTTT
CDR3aa: CASSEEGGLAFF

d_gene: .
len: 13
v_gene: TRBV5-1
j_gene: TRBJ1-3
abundance: .
CDR3nt: TGCGCCAGCAGCTTTAACTCTGGAAACACCATATATTTT
CDR3aa: CASSFNSGNTIYF

d_gene: .
len: 14
v_gene: TRBV6-5
j_gene: TRBJ1-5
abundance: .
CDR3nt: TGTGCCAGCAGTTACGCCGCAGGGGTTCAGCCCCAGCATTTT
CDR3aa: CASSYAAGVQPQHF

d_gene: .
len: 17
v_gene: TRBV12-2
j_gene: TRBJ1-1
abundance: few
CDR3nt: TGTGCAAGTCGCTTAGCGTCGAGGAGGGGGCCGGGCACTGAAGCTTTCTTT
CDR3aa: CASRLASRRGPGTEAFF

d_gene: .
len: 15
v_gene: TRBV4-3
j_gene: TRBJ1-4
abundance: .
CDR3nt: TGCGCCAGCAGCCAGGAACGGACAGTGAATGAAAAACTGTTTTTT
CDR3aa: CASSQERTVNEKLFF

d_gene: .
len: 13
v_gene: TRBV19
j_gene: TRBJ2-7
abundance: .
CDR3nt: TGTGCCAGTAGTATTGAGGCAAACTACGAGCAGTACTTC
CDR3aa: CASSIEANYEQYF

d_gene: TRBD1
len: 14
v_gene: TRBV7-3
j_gene: TRBJ2-7
abundance: .
CDR3nt: TGTGCCAGCAGCTTGGGACAGGGGGCCTACGAGCAGTACTTC
CDR3aa: CASSLGQGAYEQYF

d_gene: .
len: 12
v_gene: TRBV5-1
j_gene: TRBJ2-2
abundance: .
CDR3nt: TGCGCCAGCAGAGACACCACCGGGGAGCTGTTTTTT
CDR3aa: CASRDTTGELFF

d_gene: TRBD1
len: 16
v_gene: TRBV5-4
j_gene: TRBJ1-4
abundance: .
CDR3nt: TGTGCCAGCAGCTTGGGGGCCGGGACAGCTAATGAAAAACTGTTTTTT
CDR3aa: CASSLGAGTANEKLFF

d_gene: .
len: 11
v_gene: TRBV7-9
j_gene: TRBJ2-7
abundance: .
CDR3nt: TGTGCCGTTGGGAGAAAGGACGAGCAGTACTTC
CDR3aa: CAVGRKDEQYF

d_gene: TRBD1
len: 16
v_gene: TRBV27
j_gene: TRBJ2-2
abundance: few
CDR3nt: TGTGCCAGCAGTAAATGGACAGGGCTAGGAACCGGGGAGCTGTTTTTT
CDR3aa: CASSKWTGLGTGELFF

d_gene: .
len: 14
v_gene: TRBV27
j_gene: TRBJ2-1
abundance: .
CDR3nt: TGTGCCAGCAGTTTAGGGCTAGCGCGCAATGGGCAGTTCTTC
CDR3aa: CASSLGLARNGQFF

d_gene: TRBD1
len: 18
v_gene: TRBV6-1
j_gene: TRBJ2-7
abundance: few
CDR3nt: TGTGCCAGCAGTGCTAATACCGGGACAGGGACCCTCATCTACGAGCAGTACTTC
CDR3aa: CASSANTGTGTLIYEQYF